One and the same sample provided the 15 T cell receptor beta chains below, sequenced in a study of CD8+CD57+ T cells in acquired aplastic anemia. Genomic DNA provided the template from which TCR beta VDJ and CDR3 profiles were obtained. TCRdb processed the reads anew with MiXCR; each CDR3 protein has one entry. The sample includes more than 250,000 distinct CDR3 sequences, around 60% of them seen just once. The source material was sorted CD4+, CD8+, or CD8+CD57+ T cells (not recorded which) from PBMCs. All receptors come from a human donor with severe aplastic anemia or a healthy control (not recorded which).

The chain couples TRBV24-1 to TRBJ1-2, with D possibly being TRBD1 (6 bases). From germline, CDR1 is KGHDR and CDR2 SFDVKD. V lost 11 bases to trimming and J lost 4 bases, with 16 bases between them. The CDR3 spans 13 residues. CDR3 protein: CASLRDTLYGYTF. CDR3 coding DNA: TGTGCCAGTCTCCGGGACACCCTCTATGGCTACACCTTC.

This sequence joins TRBV7-2 and TRBJ2-5, with 10 bases identical to TRBD2. The CDR3 has 16 amino acids. The junction had 12 bases not matched to a gene; V was cut back by 7 bases and J by 4 bases. Germline CDR1 and CDR2: SGHTA and FQGNSA. This CDR3 is CASTLTSGPLGETQYF. DNA of the CDR3: TGTGCCAGCACCCTGACTAGCGGGCCCCTAGGAGAGACCCAGTACTTC.

This clonotype was detected only a few times. The V gene is TRBV20-1, the J gene TRBJ2-3; possibly TRBD1 for D (5 bases). CDR1 DFQATT and CDR2 SNEGSKA come from the germline V gene (reference sequence). V dropped 6 bases and J dropped 10 bases, with 11 bases sitting between them. The CDR3 sequence is 10 residues long. CDR3 DNA: TGCAGTGCGGGGCCCTCGGCGCAGTATTTT. This sequence encodes CSAGPSAQYF.

This clonotype has just one count. The chain joins TRBV20-1 to TRBJ2-3; TRBD2 aligns across 15 bases. The CDR3 has 17 amino acids. Germline V gene data show CDR1 as DFQATT and CDR2 as SNEGSKA (reference sequence). The V gene end was trimmed by 6 bases and the J gene end by 4 bases; junction bases not matched to a gene: 11. The CDR3 bases are TGCAGTGCAAGGACTAGCGGGGGGGCCATTGTTTCAGATACGCAGTATTTT. Amino acid sequence: CSARTSGGAIVSDTQYF.

The chain links TRBV24-1 to TRBJ2-1; 9 nucleotides match TRBD2. Germline V lookup: CDR1 KGHDR, CDR2 SFDVKD. This CDR3 has 15 residues. Unmatched junction bases numbered 6, after V lost 3 bases and J lost 7 bases. The CDR3 DNA reads as TGTGCCACCAGTGATCCCGGACTAGCGCGGAATGAGCAGTTCTTC. Amino acid sequence: CATSDPGLARNEQFF.

This clonotype was detected ten times or more. The CDR3 bases are TGTGCCAGCAGCTTAAGGCAGAACACAGATACGCAGTATTTT. This codes for CASSLRQNTDTQYF. The chain employs TRBV7-3 and TRBJ2-3, with D uncertain. The length of the CDR3 is 14 residues. Germline V CDR1 and CDR2: SGHTA, FQGTGA. With 1 base removed from V and 2 bases from J, the gap between germline ends came to 7 bases. Full variable domain (rest looked up from reference TRBV7-3 and TRBJ2-3): GAGVSQTPSNKVTEKGKYVELRCDPISGHTALYWYRQSLGQGPEFLIYFQGTGAADDSGLPNDRFFAVRPEGSVSTLKIQRTERGDSAVYLCASSLRQNTDTQYFGPGTRLTVL.

The V and J genes are TRBV5-4 and TRBJ2-7; 9 bases are a match to TRBD2. The germline V gene encodes CDR1 SGHNT and CDR2 YYREEE (reference sequence). The CDR3 is made up of 16 amino acids. V was clipped by 4 bases and J by 2 bases; unmatched bases: 10. This CDR3 is CASSAGGGGGAYEQYF. CDR3 sequence (DNA): TGTGCCAGCAGCGCTGGCGGAGGCGGGGGGGCCTACGAGCAGTACTTC.

This clonotype was recorded at least ten times. The chain recombines TRBV7-3 with TRBJ2-3; TRBD2 matches 16 bases. The CDR3 is 17 residues long. The trim removed 5 bases at V and 5 bases at J, leaving 7 bases unmatched. The V gene's germline CDR1 is SGHTA and CDR2 FQGTGA. The DNA of the CDR3 is TGTGCCAGCAGCAGAGGGACTAGCGGGGGGGCGAGAGATACGCAGTATTTT. It yields the protein CASSRGTSGGARDTQYF.

This chain uses TRBV5-1 with TRBJ2-5, with a possible D match to TRBD1 (6 bases). Per the germline V gene, CDR1 is SGHRS and CDR2 is YFSETQ. The CDR3 is 14 residues long. V lost 3 bases, J lost 3 bases, and 12 bases lay in between. CDR3 bases: TGCGCCAGCAGCTCGCCGGGACACGAAGAGACCCAGTACTTC. It codes for CASSSPGHEETQYF.

This clonotype was found many times. CDR3 DNA: TGTGCCAGCAGCCAAGATCGTGTTAGCGGGGGAACAGATACGCAGTATTTT. This encodes CASSQDRVSGGTDTQYF. The chain links TRBV3-2 to TRBJ2-3; the DNA was not compared with TRBD2, the D call given in the table. TRBV3-2 is a listed pseudogene. This CDR3 is built from 17 residues.

The chain recombines TRBV2 with TRBJ2-7; the match to TRBD1 covers 9 bases. The ends lost 8 bases at V and 4 bases at J; junction bases unmatched: 12. This CDR3 comprises 15 residues. Per the germline V gene, CDR1 is SNHLY and CDR2 is FYNNEI. In DNA form, the CDR3 reads TGTGCCAGCGGCGCTGCCGGGACAGGGACTTACGAGCAGTACTTC. As protein: CASGAAGTGTYEQYF.

J is TRBJ2-1 and V is TRBV7-8; no firm D call. The CDR3 length is 12 residues. V gave up 0 bases and J gave up 8 bases, with 5 bases separating them. CDR1 is SGHVS, CDR2 FQNEAQ, per germline. CDR3 sequence: CASSLAIDEQFF. Here the CDR3 DNA reads TGTGCCAGCAGCTTAGCGATCGATGAGCAGTTCTTC.

A remark on this clonotype: Germline and junction disagree at one end, which may indicate a read error. The chain combines TRBV25-1 with TRBJ1-1; D unclear. The germline gives CDR1 MGHDK, CDR2 SYGVNS. This CDR3 spans 16 amino acids. This chain's CDR3 is CTSSGLGIRGNTEAFF. In DNA form, the CDR3 reads TGTACCAGCAGTGGATTAGGGATCCGCGGGAACACTGAAGCTTTCTTC. Full variable domain (rest looked up from reference TRBV25-1 and TRBJ1-1): EADIYQTPRYLVIGTGKKITLECSQTMGHDKMYWYQQDPGMELHLIHYSYGVNSTEKGDLSSESTVSRIRTEHFPLTLESARPSHTSQYLCTSSGLGIRGNTEAFFGQGTRLTVV.

V usage is TRBV7-9 and J usage is TRBJ2-7; D might be TRBD2 (7 bases). The CDR3 covers 15 residues. The germline V gene encodes CDR1 SEHNR and CDR2 FQNEAQ (reference sequence). Between the trimmed V and J ends, which lost 5 bases and 1 base, there was a span of 15 bases. CDR3: CASSPGGGPSYEQYF. The CDR3 DNA follows: TGTGCCAGCAGCCCTGGGGGGGGGCCGTCCTACGAGCAGTACTTC.

V gene TRBV2 combines with J gene TRBJ2-3; 7 positions agree with TRBD1. CDR1 is SNHLY, CDR2 FYNNEI, per germline. This CDR3 contains 16 residues. Trimming cost V 6 bases and J 3 bases; bases outside gene matches: 12. The CDR3 sequence is CASREKTGIGTDTQYF. DNA for the CDR3: TGTGCCAGCAGAGAAAAGACAGGGATTGGTACAGATACGCAGTATTTT.